A single sample gave rise to the 18 T cell receptor beta chains below, sequenced in a study of CD8+CD57+ T cells in acquired aplastic anemia (dated by TCRdb to 2017 to 2018). The data were produced on an Illumina HiSeq 2000. TCR beta VDJ combination and CDR3 sequence profiling used genomic DNA as the template. The raw public reads went through TCRdb reprocessing: fastp at Q25, MiXCR clone calling, in-frame beta chains kept. Every distinct CDR3 protein forms one entry, paired with its most common genes and DNA. In this sample the table shows more than 150,000 distinct CDR3 sequences, about half of which occur a single time. 10% to 15% of the sample lies in the top ten. The patients picked for sequencing were ones in whom flow cytometry had shown an expansion of CD8+CD57+ cells. The sample consisted of sorted CD4+, CD8+, or CD8+CD57+ T cells (not recorded which) from PBMCs. These receptors came from a human donor with aplastic anemia.

The table lists this clonotype with many counts. The chain joins TRBV4-1 to TRBJ2-1; D may match TRBD1 or TRBD2 (6 bases each). The ends were cut back, 5 bases at V and 8 bases at J, with 13 bases in the middle. This CDR3 region has 13 residues. Germline V gives CDR1 MGHRA, CDR2 YSYEKL. CDR3 sequence (DNA): TGCGCCAGCAGCTCCGGGGGCGGGGATGAGCAGTTCTTC. Encoded protein: CASSSGGGDEQFF.

V usage is TRBV19 and J usage is TRBJ2-6; TRBD2 might be the D (6 bases). The V end lost 6 bases, the J end lost 1 base, and 10 bases lay between the germline ends. Germline V lookup: CDR1 LNHDA, CDR2 SQIVND (reference sequence). The CDR3 length is 15 residues. CDR3 bases: TGTGCCAGTAGGGCTGCGGGATCTGGGGCCAACGTCCTGACTTTC. This codes for CASRAAGSGANVLTF. Full variable domain (missing parts from reference TRBV19 and TRBJ2-6): DGGITQSPKYLFRKEGQNVTLSCEQNLNHDAMYWYRQDPGQGLRLIYYSQIVNDFQKGDIAEGYSVSREKKESFPLTVTSAQKNPTAFYLCASRAAGSGANVLTFGAGSRLTVL.

This clonotype was seen at least ten times. This chain links TRBV6-1 with TRBJ2-3; 7 bases line up with TRBD1. The CDR3 spans 14 residues. V was pared by 7 bases and J by 5 bases, with 9 bases of the junction left unmatched. Per germline, CDR1 MNHNS and CDR2 SASEGT. CDR3 sequence (DNA): TGTGCCAGCAAGCTAGGGGGCCCGGGAGATACGCAGTATTTT. Translation gives CASKLGGPGDTQYF.

This clonotype occurred many times. In DNA form, the CDR3 reads TGTGCCAGCAGCATTCGGACAGGGGCCAACCAAGAGACCCAGTACTTC. It translates to CASSIRTGANQETQYF. This chain uses TRBV9 with TRBJ2-5, with 9 positions matching TRBD1. The CDR3 has 16 residues. V was pared by 4 bases and J by 0 bases, with 7 bases of the junction left unmatched. Looked up from germline, CDR1 is SGDLS and CDR2 is YYNGEE.

This clonotype was seen many times. The chain uses TRBV19 and TRBJ1-6; D call uncertain. V lost 4 bases and J lost 3, with 7 bases in between. From germline, CDR1 is LNHDA and CDR2 SQIVND (reference sequence). The length of the CDR3 is 14 residues. The CDR3 coding sequence is TGTGCCAGTAGTACCGGGAACTATAATTCACCCCTCCACTTT. Its protein is CASSTGNYNSPLHF.

This clonotype occurred once. The chain is built from TRBV5-1 and TRBJ1-2; tentatively, D is TRBD1 (6 bases). Trimming stripped 5 bases from V and 3 bases from J, with 11 bases between. The CDR3 runs 13 residues. Per the germline V gene, CDR1 is SGHRS and CDR2 is YFSETQ. CDR3 DNA: TGCGCCAGCAGGGACGACAGGTACTATGGCTACACCTTC. Its protein is CASRDDRYYGYTF.

The chain employs TRBV12-3 or TRBV12-4 and TRBJ1-3; D gene ambiguous. Deletions cut 2 bases from V and 0 bases from J, with 14 bases between. This CDR3 region has 17 residues. The CDR3 coding sequence is TGTGCCAGCAGTTTACGGCCCCCCATACTCTCTGGAAACACCATATATTTT. It is translated as CASSLRPPILSGNTIYF.

A remark on this clonotype: A read error may account for a junction end that differs from germline. The chain recombines TRBV24-1 with TRBJ2-2; D may be TRBD2 (5 bases). The CDR3 extends over 14 amino acids. Germline CDR1 and CDR2: KGHDR and SFDVKD. The CDR3 bases are TGTGCCACCAGTGAACCCGTTAACACCGGGGAGCTGTTGTTT. It codes for CATSEPVNTGELLF.

This clonotype has more than one count but fewer than ten. V usage is TRBV19 and J usage is TRBJ1-1; no definite D call. Germline CDR1 reads LNHDA; CDR2 reads SQIVND (reference sequence). The CDR3 totals 13 residues. V shed 7 bases and J shed 3 bases, with 12 bases lying between them. CDR3 bases: TGTGCCAGTAATCGGGCCGGGGACACTGAAGCTTTCTTT. This codes for CASNRAGDTEAFF.

This chain links TRBV5-1 with TRBJ2-7; unclear D gene. The germline V gene encodes CDR1 SGHRS and CDR2 YFSETQ. Trimming took 2 bases from V and 3 from J, leaving 12 bases between them. This CDR3 has 14 residues. In nucleotides, the CDR3 is TGCGCCAGCAGCTTAAGTTCAGGTAACTACGAGCAGTACTTC. Translated: CASSLSSGNYEQYF.

The genes are TRBV7-6 and TRBJ2-5; D could derive from TRBD1 or TRBD2 (6 bases each). V shed 5 bases and J shed 5 bases, with 18 bases lying between them. Germline values: CDR1 SGHVS, CDR2 FNYEAQ. The CDR3 extends over 15 amino acids. This chain's CDR3 is CASSPGAGTSETQYF. The DNA for the CDR3 is TGTGCCAGCAGCCCGGGGGCGGGGACGAGCGAGACCCAGTACTTC.

The rearrangement uses TRBV5-8 and TRBJ1-6, with D unresolved. Per germline, CDR1 SGHTS and CDR2 YDEGEE. Between the trimmed V and J ends, which lost 3 bases and 6 bases, there was a span of 10 bases. The CDR3 sequence is 14 residues long. The CDR3 here is CASSWELSNSPLHF. CDR3 nucleotides: TGTGCCAGCAGCTGGGAGTTGAGTAATTCACCCCTCCACTTT. The full variable domain, its missing parts supplied by reference TRBV5-8 and TRBJ1-6, is EAGVTQSPTHLIKTRGQQATLRCSPISGHTSVYWYQQALGLGLQFLLWYDEGEERNRGNFPPRFSGRQFPNYSSELNVNALELEDSALYLCASSWELSNSPLHFGNGTRLTVT.

In regard to this clonotype: This could be a read error, since a much larger clone is one nucleotide away. V is TRBV19 and J is TRBJ1-1; tentative D call: TRBD1 (6 bases). The CDR3 has 18 residues. V lost 4 bases to trimming and J lost 6 bases, with 27 bases between them. CDR1 and CDR2 from the germline V gene are LNHDA and SQIVND (reference sequence). The CDR3 DNA is TGTGCCAGTAGTACCTCTCAGTCAACGGGACGGGGGGCCGCTGAAGCTTTCTTT. Translating gives CASSTSQSTGRGAAEAFF. The full variable domain, completed using reference TRBV19 and TRBJ1-1, is DGGITQSPKYLFRKEGQNVTLSCEQNLNHDAMYWYRQDPGQGLRLIYYSQIVNDFQKGDIAEGYSVSREKKESFPLTVTSAQKNPTAFYLCASSTSQSTGRGAAEAFFGQGTRLTVV.

The V gene is TRBV7-2, the J gene TRBJ2-7; D gene uncertain. Between the trimmed V and J ends, which lost 2 bases and 1 base, there was a span of 3 bases. This CDR3 spans 12 amino acids. The germline gives CDR1 SGHTA, CDR2 FQGNSA. CDR3 loop: CASSLKSYEQYF. The CDR3 DNA reads as TGTGCCAGCAGCTTAAAGTCCTACGAGCAGTACTTC.

In its sample, this clonotype was seen many times. V usage is TRBV19 and J usage is TRBJ2-2; D is unresolved. There are 15 residues in the CDR3. The germline V gene encodes CDR1 LNHDA and CDR2 SQIVND (reference sequence). V was pared by 3 bases and J by 2 bases, with 10 bases between. The DNA of the CDR3 is TGTGCCAGTAGTATGTACTTTTCCAACACCGGGGAGCTGTTTTTT. Translated: CASSMYFSNTGELFF. Variable domain in full (rest from reference TRBV19 and TRBJ2-2): DGGITQSPKYLFRKEGQNVTLSCEQNLNHDAMYWYRQDPGQGLRLIYYSQIVNDFQKGDIAEGYSVSREKKESFPLTVTSAQKNPTAFYLCASSMYFSNTGELFFGEGSRLTVL.

This clonotype occurred a few times. Given a much more abundant clone one base away, this may be a read error. V and J are TRBV20-1 and TRBJ1-5; no reliable D call. The CDR3 runs 15 residues. The germline CDR1 and CDR2 sequences are DFQATT and SNEGSKA (reference sequence). The CDR3 sequence is CSARDLGNSDQPQHF. The CDR3 DNA follows: TGCAGTGCTAGAGATCTGGGGAATAGCGATCAGCCCCAGCATTTT.

This clonotype was observed a few times. One junction end disagrees with the germline gene, perhaps due to a read error. V is TRBV7-2 and J is TRBJ1-2, with a possible D match to TRBD1 (6 bases). This CDR3 comprises 11 residues. Germline values: CDR1 SGHTA, CDR2 FQGNSA. The chain's CDR3 is CASSFEGQTIF. The CDR3 DNA follows: TGTGCCAGCAGCTTCGAGGGACAAACCATCTTC.

This clonotype was seen a single time. The chain recombines TRBV7-6 with TRBJ1-5; D ambiguous. The V end was cut by 4 bases, the J end by 7 bases, with 14 bases between. Germline loops: CDR1 SGHVS, CDR2 FNYEAQ. This CDR3 spans 14 amino acids. The CDR3 DNA reads TGTGCCAGCAGCTCCACCCCATTTAGACAGCCCCAGCATTTT. It is translated as CASSSTPFRQPQHF.